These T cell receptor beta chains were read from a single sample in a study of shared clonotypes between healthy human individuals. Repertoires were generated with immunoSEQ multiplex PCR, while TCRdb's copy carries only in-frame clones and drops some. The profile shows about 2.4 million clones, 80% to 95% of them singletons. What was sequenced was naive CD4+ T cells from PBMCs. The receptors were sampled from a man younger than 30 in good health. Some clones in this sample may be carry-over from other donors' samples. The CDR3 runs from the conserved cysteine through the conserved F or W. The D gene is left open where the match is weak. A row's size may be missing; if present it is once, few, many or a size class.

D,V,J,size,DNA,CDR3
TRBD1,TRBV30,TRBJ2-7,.,TGTGCCTGGGGACAGGGTTGGATCTACGAGCAGTACTTC,CAWGQGWIYEQYF
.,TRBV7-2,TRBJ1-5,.,TGTGCCAGCAACGGCGCAGGGACTCATCAGCCCCAGCATTTT,CASNGAGTHQPQHF
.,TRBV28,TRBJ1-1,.,TGTGCCAGCAGTCGGCCCGGGACTGTAAACACTGAAGCTTTCTTT,CASSRPGTVNTEAFF
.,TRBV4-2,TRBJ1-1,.,TGTGCCAGCAGCCAATCGGGGAGCACTGAAGCTTTCTTT,CASSQSGSTEAFF
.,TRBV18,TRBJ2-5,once,TGTGCCAGCTCACCTGCGGAGACCCAGTACTTC,CASSPAETQYF
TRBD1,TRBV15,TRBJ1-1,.,TGTGCCACCAGCGCGGGACAGTACACTGAAGCTTTCTTT,CATSAGQYTEAFF
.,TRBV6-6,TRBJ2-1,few,TGTGCCAGCAGCCCCTACAATGAGCAGTTCTTC,CASSPYNEQFF
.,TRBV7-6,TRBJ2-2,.,TGTGCCAGCAGCTTAGGAGGGGTCGTCGGGGAGCTGTTTTTT,CASSLGGVVGELFF
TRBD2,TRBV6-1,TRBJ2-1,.,TGTGCCAGCAGTGACCCTCTACTAGCGGGGAACTACAATGAGCAGTTCTTC,CASSDPLLAGNYNEQFF
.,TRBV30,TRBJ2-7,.,TGTGCCTGGTCAGGACAGTCAATGGGGGAGCAGTACTTC,CAWSGQSMGEQYF
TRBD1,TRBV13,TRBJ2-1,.,TGTGCCAGCAGTCAAGCTGCGGGGGACAGGGACAATGAGCAGTTCTTC,CASSQAAGDRDNEQFF
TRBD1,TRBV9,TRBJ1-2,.,TGTGCCAGCAGCGCGACAGGGGGAAACTATGGCTACACCTTC,CASSATGGNYGYTF
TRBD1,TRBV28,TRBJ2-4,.,TGTGCCAGCAGTTTAGGGACAGGGGGGGCCAAAAACATTCAGTACTTC,CASSLGTGGAKNIQYF
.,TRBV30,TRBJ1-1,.,TGTGCCTGGACCCCGACAGTGGGTATAGCTTTCTTT,CAWTPTVGIAFF
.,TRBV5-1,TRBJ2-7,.,TGCGCCAGCAGCTTCACGGGCCTCTCCTACGAGCAGTACTTC,CASSFTGLSYEQYF
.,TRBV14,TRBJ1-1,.,TGTGCCAGCAGCCAAGGACAGTACAACACTGAAGCTTTCTTT,CASSQGQYNTEAFF
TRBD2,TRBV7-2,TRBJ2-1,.,TGTGCCAGCAGGACTAGCGGGAGATACAATGAGCAGTTCTTC,CASRTSGRYNEQFF
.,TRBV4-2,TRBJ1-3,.,TGTGCCAGCAGCCAAGAGGGGGGATATGGAAACACCATATATTTT,CASSQEGGYGNTIYF
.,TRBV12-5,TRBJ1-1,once,TGTGCTAGTGGTTTGCCAGGGGTGCTCCGCACTGAAGCTTTCTTT,CASGLPGVLRTEAFF
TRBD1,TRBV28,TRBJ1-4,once,TGTGCCAGCAGTTCCCCACAGGGGGCGGTGGTTGGTAATGAAAAACTGTTTTTT,CASSSPQGAVVGNEKLFF
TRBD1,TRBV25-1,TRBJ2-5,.,TGTGCCAGCAGTGAATCGACAGGGTTAGAGACCCAGTACTTC,CASSESTGLETQYF
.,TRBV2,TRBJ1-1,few,TGTGCCAGCAGGACAGATCGGAACACTGAAGCTTTCTTT,CASRTDRNTEAFF
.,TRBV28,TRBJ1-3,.,TGTGCCAGCAGTTTACGGGACAACTTAAGAAACACCATATATTTT,CASSLRDNLRNTIYF
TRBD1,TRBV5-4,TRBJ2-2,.,TGTGCCAGCAGCAGCAGGGGGCGGGTTGGGACCGGGGAGCTGTTTTTT,CASSSRGRVGTGELFF
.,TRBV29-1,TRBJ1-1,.,TGCAGCGTGGACAGCCTACGTTTT,CSVDSLRF
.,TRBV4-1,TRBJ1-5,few,TGCGCCAGCAGCCGCCTACAGGGTCTAAGTCAGCCCCAGCATTTT,CASSRLQGLSQPQHF
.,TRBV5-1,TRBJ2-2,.,TGCGCCAGCAGGTCCCAAGGAAACACCGGGGAGCTGTTTTTT,CASRSQGNTGELFF
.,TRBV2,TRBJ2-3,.,TGTGCCAGCAAGGGGCCAGCTAGTACAGATACGCAGTATTTT,CASKGPASTDTQYF
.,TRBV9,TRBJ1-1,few,TGTGCCAGCAGCGTGGCGGTGAACACTGAAGCTTTCTTT,CASSVAVNTEAFF
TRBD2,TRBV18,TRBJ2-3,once,TGTGCCAGCTCACCCCTACCCCAAGCGGGAGGTAAAGATACGCAGTATTTT,CASSPLPQAGGKDTQYF
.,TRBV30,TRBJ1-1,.,TGTGCCTGGAGACGGGGGGGAATCACTGAAGCTTTCTTT,CAWRRGGITEAFF
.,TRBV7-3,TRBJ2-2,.,TGTGCCAGCAGCCCACAGGCCAACACCGGGGAGCTGTTTTTT,CASSPQANTGELFF
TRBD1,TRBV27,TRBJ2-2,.,TGTGCCAGCAGTTCGGGACAGGTGAACACCGGGGAGCTGTTTTTT,CASSSGQVNTGELFF
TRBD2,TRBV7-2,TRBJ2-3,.,TGTGCCAGCAGCAGGGGCGGGAGTACTGGGGATACGCAGTATTTT,CASSRGGSTGDTQYF
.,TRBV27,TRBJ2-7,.,TGTGCCAGCCGAAGGGGATTGGCGGTAAGCTCCTACGAGCAGTACTTC,CASRRGLAVSSYEQYF
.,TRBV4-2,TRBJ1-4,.,TGTGCCAGCAGCCAAGGACCGGGGGAAGTTGTTTGGGAAAAACTGTTTTTT,CASSQGPGEVVWEKLFF
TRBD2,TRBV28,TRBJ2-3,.,TGTGCCAGCAGTCCCGGGGACTACACAGATACGCAGTATTTT,CASSPGDYTDTQYF
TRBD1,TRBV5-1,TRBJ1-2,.,TGCGCCAGCAGCTCGACAGGGGGCGCTAATGGCTACACCTTC,CASSSTGGANGYTF
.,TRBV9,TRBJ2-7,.,TGTGCCAGCAGCGTGGGGTCCTCCTACGAGCAGTACTTC,CASSVGSSYEQYF
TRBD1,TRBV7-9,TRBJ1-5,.,TGTGCCAGCAGCTTCGGGACAGGGGTTGATCAGCCCCAGCATTTT,CASSFGTGVDQPQHF
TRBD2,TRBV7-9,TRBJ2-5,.,TGTGCCAGCAGCCGAAAGTCGCTAGCGGCAGCCCAAGAGACCCAGTACTTC,CASSRKSLAAAQETQYF
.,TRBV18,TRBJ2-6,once,TGTGCCAGCGGACACTCTGGGGCCAACGTCCTGACTTTC,CASGHSGANVLTF
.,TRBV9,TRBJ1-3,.,TGTGCCAGCAGCGTAGAAAACACCATATATTTT,CASSVENTIYF
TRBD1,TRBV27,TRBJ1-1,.,TGTGCCAGCAGGAACAGGGGTCGAACTGAAGCTTTCTTT,CASRNRGRTEAFF
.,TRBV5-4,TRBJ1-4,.,TGTGCCAGCAGCTTGGCCTCGGATCCCTCCGGGGTTAATGAAAAACTGTTTTTT,CASSLASDPSGVNEKLFF
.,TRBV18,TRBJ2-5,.,TGTGCCAGCTCACCCAATCTTGCTAGCTGGGAGACCCAGTACTTC,CASSPNLASWETQYF
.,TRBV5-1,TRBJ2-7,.,TGCGCCAGCAGCTTGGACAGGGCCCACGAGCAGTACTTC,CASSLDRAHEQYF
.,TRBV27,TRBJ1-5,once,TGTGCCAGCAGTCAACGTAGCAATCAGCCCCAGCATTTT,CASSQRSNQPQHF
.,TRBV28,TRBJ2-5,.,TGTGCCAGCAGCCCAGGACTGGGGGAGACCCAGTACTTC,CASSPGLGETQYF
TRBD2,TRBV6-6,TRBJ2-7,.,TGTGCCAGCAGCGGTCCGGGACTAGCGGGTACCTACGAGCAGTACTTC,CASSGPGLAGTYEQYF
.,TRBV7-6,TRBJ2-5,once,TGTGCCAGCAGCTTAAGGGCGGCAGAGCAGTACTTC,CASSLRAAEQYF
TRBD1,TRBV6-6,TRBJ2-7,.,TGTGCCAGCAGACAGGGACAGGGGATCTCCTACGAGCAGTACTTC,CASRQGQGISYEQYF
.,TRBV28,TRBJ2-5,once,TGTGCCAGCAGCGAGATCCGGGTTCGGGAAGGGACCCAGTACTTC,CASSEIRVREGTQYF
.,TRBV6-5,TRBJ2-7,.,TGTGCCAGCAGTTTCCCTCGTGGGGGAGAGGTCTACGAGCAGTACTTC,CASSFPRGGEVYEQYF
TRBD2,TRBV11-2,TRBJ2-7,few,TGTGCCAGCAGCCAAGGACTAGCGCGCGAGCAGTACTTC,CASSQGLAREQYF
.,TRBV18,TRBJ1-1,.,TGTGCCAGCTCACCAACCCAGGGGTTTGGAATGAACACTGAAGCTTTCTTT,CASSPTQGFGMNTEAFF
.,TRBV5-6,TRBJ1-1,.,TGTGCCAGCAGCTTATTAGGTGAGGGAGGAAACACTGAAGCTTTCTTT,CASSLLGEGGNTEAFF
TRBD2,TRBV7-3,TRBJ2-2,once,TGTGCCAGCAGGGAAATAGCGGGAGTGGACACCGGGGAGCTGTTTTTT,CASREIAGVDTGELFF